The rows below give T cell receptor beta chains drawn from one sample of a study of blood T cell repertoires in COVID-19. Produced via immunoSEQ multiplex PCR; TCRdb's table is partial and in-frame only. The profile shows some 130,000 clones, less than 90% of them singletons. The specimen was peripheral blood. These TCRs come from a woman aged 25 to 39 who had recovered from COVID-19. CDR3s include the opening cysteine and the closing phenylalanine or tryptophan. Each record gives: V gene, D gene, clone size, J gene, CDR3 protein, CDR3 DNA. The D gene is left open where the match is weak. Clone size is given for some rows only: seen once, a few or many times, or a class if the clone is expanded.

V: TRBV29-1
D: -
size: -
J: TRBJ1-2
CDR3: CSVEDNHEAGYGYTF
DNA: TGCAGCGTTGAAGATAATCACGAGGCGGGTTATGGCTACACCTTC

V: TRBV25-1
D: -
size: -
J: TRBJ2-7
CDR3: CASSDIYEQYF
DNA: TGTGCCAGCAGTGACATTTACGAGCAGTACTTC

V: TRBV9
D: -
size: -
J: TRBJ2-2
CDR3: CASSPELGRTGELFF
DNA: TGTGCCAGCAGCCCAGAACTAGGGCGCACCGGGGAGCTGTTTTTT

V: TRBV19
D: TRBD1
size: -
J: TRBJ2-7
CDR3: CASSMDRGTYEQYF
DNA: TGTGCCAGTAGTATGGACAGGGGGACCTACGAGCAGTACTTC

V: TRBV5-1
D: -
size: -
J: TRBJ1-2
CDR3: CASSTNRFQGQAGYTF
DNA: TGCGCCAGCAGCACGAACCGATTTCAGGGTCAGGCTGGCTACACCTTC

V: TRBV30
D: TRBD1
size: -
J: TRBJ1-2
CDR3: CAWAQGVFNYGYTF
DNA: TGTGCCTGGGCCCAGGGGGTCTTTAACTATGGCTACACCTTC

V: TRBV4-1
D: -
size: -
J: TRBJ2-5
CDR3: CASSHKLLVEGQETQYF
DNA: TGCGCCAGCAGCCACAAGCTCCTCGTGGAGGGCCAAGAGACCCAGTACTTC

V: TRBV29-1
D: -
size: -
J: TRBJ1-1
CDR3: CSVLLSYMETGLNTEAFF
DNA: TGCAGCGTACTGCTATCCTACATGGAAACAGGGCTGAACACTGAAGCTTTCTTT

V: TRBV19
D: TRBD1
size: few
J: TRBJ1-1
CDR3: CASSIDRGQHTEAFF
DNA: TGTGCCAGTAGTATCGACAGGGGGCAGCACACTGAAGCTTTCTTT

V: TRBV2
D: -
size: -
J: TRBJ2-5
CDR3: CASREGGETQYF
DNA: TGTGCCAGCAGGGAGGGGGGGGAGACCCAGTACTTC

V: TRBV2
D: -
size: few
J: TRBJ2-7
CDR3: CASKEDRTSYEQYF
DNA: TGTGCCAGCAAGGAGGACAGAACGTCCTACGAGCAGTACTTC

V: TRBV4-1
D: TRBD2
size: -
J: TRBJ2-1
CDR3: CASSREGGPSSRNEQFF
DNA: TGCGCCAGCAGCCGGGAGGGAGGACCGTCGTCCCGCAATGAGCAGTTCTTC

V: TRBV7-9
D: TRBD1
size: once
J: TRBJ2-2
CDR3: CASSSTGGSAGELFF
DNA: TGTGCCAGCAGTTCTACAGGGGGCTCGGCCGGGGAGCTGTTTTTT

V: TRBV6-2/TRBV6-3
D: -
size: -
J: TRBJ1-2
CDR3: CASSYSRQGLLLGYTF
DNA: TGTGCCAGCAGTTACTCGAGGCAGGGCCTGCTTCTTGGCTACACCTTC

V: TRBV3-1/TRBV3-2
D: -
size: -
J: TRBJ2-5
CDR3: CASSQLVRETQYF
DNA: TGTGCCAGCAGCCAACTAGTTAGAGAGACCCAGTACTTC

V: TRBV29-1
D: -
size: -
J: TRBJ2-2
CDR3: CSAGATGSISGELFF
DNA: TGCAGCGCCGGGGCCACAGGGTCGATCTCCGGGGAGCTGTTTTTT

V: TRBV6-6
D: TRBD2
size: -
J: TRBJ2-1
CDR3: CASRTPGLEFF
DNA: TGTGCCAGCAGAACCCCGGGACTAGAGTTCTTC

V: TRBV5-5
D: -
size: -
J: TRBJ2-2
CDR3: CASSRNIQTITGELFF
DNA: TGTGCCAGCAGCCGAAATATACAGACTATCACCGGGGAGCTGTTTTTT

V: TRBV2
D: TRBD2
size: -
J: TRBJ2-7
CDR3: CASSRASGSSEQYF
DNA: TGTGCCAGCAGCAGGGCTAGCGGGAGTAGCGAGCAGTACTTC

V: TRBV6-6
D: -
size: -
J: TRBJ1-5
CDR3: CASSPPRGAQHF
DNA: TGTGCCAGCAGTCCCCCCCGGGGAGCCCAGCATTTT

V: TRBV27
D: -
size: -
J: TRBJ1-1
CDR3: CASSSPRIRGGDDREAFF
DNA: TGTGCCAGCAGTTCCCCCCGTATCCGAGGAGGCGACGACCGCGAAGCTTTCTTT

V: TRBV5-1
D: -
size: -
J: TRBJ1-4
CDR3: CASSFLQGGGEKLFF
DNA: TGCGCCAGCAGCTTCCTGCAGGGAGGAGGAGAAAAACTGTTTTTT

V: TRBV14
D: TRBD2
size: -
J: TRBJ2-1
CDR3: CASSVPASGLYNEQFF
DNA: TGTGCCAGCAGCGTCCCGGCTAGCGGACTTTACAATGAGCAGTTCTTC

V: TRBV7-6
D: TRBD1
size: -
J: TRBJ1-4
CDR3: CASSTWTGVGEKLFF
DNA: TGTGCCAGCAGCACGTGGACAGGGGTCGGGGAAAAACTGTTTTTT

V: TRBV6-5
D: -
size: -
J: TRBJ2-3
CDR3: CASGISRVPDTQYF
DNA: TGTGCCAGCGGCATCTCCAGGGTCCCAGATACGCAGTATTTT

V: TRBV5-4
D: -
size: -
J: TRBJ2-1
CDR3: CASSPGHYLRGPYNEQFF
DNA: TGTGCCAGCAGCCCCGGCCACTATTTGCGGGGGCCGTACAATGAGCAGTTCTTC

V: TRBV5-6
D: -
size: -
J: TRBJ2-7
CDR3: CASSFESFPFEQYF
DNA: TGTGCCAGCAGCTTCGAAAGCTTTCCGTTCGAGCAGTACTTC

V: TRBV6-5
D: TRBD1
size: -
J: TRBJ2-2
CDR3: CASKTGVPGELFF
DNA: TGTGCCAGCAAAACAGGGGTCCCCGGGGAGCTGTTTTTT

V: TRBV6-2/TRBV6-3
D: TRBD1
size: -
J: TRBJ2-5
CDR3: CASSYLTGEETQYF
DNA: TGTGCCAGCAGTTACCTGACAGGGGAAGAGACCCAGTACTTC

V: TRBV9
D: TRBD2
size: -
J: TRBJ2-3
CDR3: CASSVAPPTSGSTDTQYF
DNA: TGTGCCAGCAGCGTAGCCCCTCCGACTAGCGGAAGCACAGATACGCAGTATTTT

V: TRBV11-2
D: TRBD1
size: -
J: TRBJ1-2
CDR3: CASSSGQGSNYGYTF
DNA: TGTGCCAGCAGCTCTGGACAGGGGAGCAACTATGGCTACACCTTC

V: TRBV19
D: -
size: once
J: TRBJ1-5
CDR3: CASSIEGRQPQHF
DNA: TGTGCCAGTAGTATAGAGGGGAGGCAGCCCCAGCATTTT

V: TRBV6-5
D: TRBD1
size: -
J: TRBJ2-5
CDR3: CASNKGQGQKTQYF
DNA: TGTGCCAGCAATAAGGGACAGGGACAAAAGACCCAGTACTTC

V: TRBV3-1/TRBV3-2
D: -
size: -
J: TRBJ2-4
CDR3: CASSQGGMTYF
DNA: TGTGCCAGCAGCCAGGGCGGGATGACGTACTTC

V: TRBV6-1
D: TRBD1
size: -
J: TRBJ2-7
CDR3: CASSEHPLGQGAYEQYF
DNA: TGTGCCAGCAGTGAACACCCCCTAGGACAGGGTGCCTACGAGCAGTACTTC

V: TRBV7-2
D: TRBD1
size: -
J: TRBJ1-5
CDR3: CASSRRAGGMGNQPQHF
DNA: TGTGCCAGCAGTCGTAGGGCAGGGGGCATGGGCAATCAGCCCCAGCATTTT

V: TRBV15
D: -
size: -
J: TRBJ2-7
CDR3: CATSSVTGTEQYF
DNA: TGTGCCACCAGCAGTGTGACAGGCACCGAGCAGTACTTC

V: TRBV6-5
D: -
size: few
J: TRBJ2-1
CDR3: CASGLDSPYNEQFF
DNA: TGTGCCAGCGGACTGGACAGCCCCTACAATGAGCAGTTCTTC

V: TRBV11-2
D: TRBD2
size: -
J: TRBJ2-7
CDR3: CASSLLAVNMEAEQYF
DNA: TGTGCCAGCAGCTTGCTAGCGGTGAATATGGAGGCCGAGCAGTACTTC

V: TRBV11-2
D: -
size: -
J: TRBJ2-1
CDR3: CASSLVGNEQFF
DNA: TGTGCCAGCAGCTTAGTCGGGAATGAGCAGTTCTTC

V: TRBV11-1
D: -
size: -
J: TRBJ1-1
CDR3: CASSLAQNRGAFF
DNA: TGTGCCAGCAGCTTAGCGCAAAACCGGGGAGCTTTCTTT

V: TRBV4-1
D: TRBD1
size: -
J: TRBJ2-3
CDR3: CASSQEGQRSDTQYF
DNA: TGCGCCAGCAGCCAAGAGGGACAGAGGTCCGATACGCAGTATTTT

V: TRBV3-1/TRBV3-2
D: TRBD1
size: -
J: TRBJ1-6
CDR3: CASSQGQGANSPLHF
DNA: TGTGCCAGCAGCCAGGGACAGGGCGCGAATTCACCCCTCCACTTT

V: TRBV5-5
D: TRBD2
size: -
J: TRBJ2-3
CDR3: CASSLWLAGGLEADTQYF
DNA: TGTGCCAGCAGCTTGTGGCTAGCGGGAGGGCTCGAAGCAGATACGCAGTATTTT

V: TRBV3-1/TRBV3-2
D: TRBD2
size: -
J: TRBJ2-1
CDR3: CASSAASGSNEQFF
DNA: TGTGCCAGCAGCGCTGCTAGCGGGTCCAATGAGCAGTTCTTC

V: TRBV6-1
D: TRBD2
size: -
J: TRBJ2-3
CDR3: CASSEMAGGPRTQYF
DNA: TGTGCCAGCAGTGAAATGGCGGGAGGGCCAAGGACGCAGTATTTT